The 21 T cell receptor beta chains listed next were all sequenced from one sample in a study of cytomegalovirus exposure and HLA in healthy donors. The method was immunoSEQ multiplex PCR; TCRdb's version includes in-frame clones alone and lacks a portion of them. The sample shows approximately 46,000 clones, 92% of them seen only once. Sequences were obtained from PBMCs. The source of these receptors is a man aged 18 to 29 in good health and CMV-seronegative.

The V and J genes are TRBV29-1 and TRBJ2-2, with D possibly being TRBD1 (5 bases). This CDR3 is built from 14 residues. The germline CDR1 and CDR2 sequences are SQVTM and ANQGSEA. V gave up 3 bases and J gave up 1 base, with 9 bases separating them. CDR3 residues: CSVDSQGNTGELFF. The DNA of the CDR3 is TGCAGCGTTGATAGCCAGGGGAACACCGGGGAGCTGTTTTTT.

In this sample, this clone turned up a few times. V is TRBV6-1 and J is TRBJ2-1; 13 nucleotides agree with TRBD2. Germline V gene lookup returns CDR1 MNHNS and CDR2 SASEGT. V shed 3 bases and J 7 bases; nucleotides not matched to a gene: 9. This CDR3 contains 17 residues. The CDR3 coding sequence is TGTGCCAGCAGTGATCTCCGGACTAGCGGGAGAGGGAATGAGCAGTTCTTC. It yields the protein CASSDLRTSGRGNEQFF.

The V call is TRBV6-4, the J call TRBJ2-3; D is perhaps TRBD2 (6 bases). Germline V gene lookup returns CDR1 MRHNA and CDR2 SNTAGT. This CDR3 has 17 residues. Trimming left V 6 bases short and J 0 bases short, with 19 bases between. CDR3: CASRAPGLTASTDTQYF. The DNA for the CDR3 is TGTGCCAGCAGGGCCCCGGGACTTACTGCTAGCACAGATACGCAGTATTTT.

This chain uses TRBV15 with TRBJ2-1, with D possibly TRBD2 on 6 matching bases. Trimming shortened V by 4 bases and J by 4 bases, and 14 bases separated the two germline ends. CDR1 is LNHNV and CDR2 is YYDKDF in the germline V gene (reference sequence). This CDR3 comprises 15 residues. The CDR3 is CATSIVAEAYNEQFF. Here the CDR3 DNA reads TGTGCCACCAGCATCGTAGCGGAGGCTTACAATGAGCAGTTCTTC.

V usage is TRBV21-1 and J usage is TRBJ2-2; TRBD1, as called in the table, went unchecked against the DNA. TRBV21-1 is termed a pseudogene. The CDR3 is 15 residues long. CDR3 in amino acids: CASSKGQGVGGELFF. Here the CDR3 DNA reads TGTGCCAGCAGCAAAGGACAGGGGGTAGGCGGGGAGCTGTTTTTT.

This chain connects TRBV19 to TRBJ1-5; the D gene is possibly TRBD1 (6 bases). The V gene's germline CDR1 is LNHDA and CDR2 SQIVND (reference sequence). The CDR3 loop spans 13 amino acids. The V and J ends lost 7 bases and 4 bases respectively, with 11 bases between them. The CDR3 DNA reads as TGTGCCAGTAACAGCAGGGGTAATCAGCCCCAGCATTTT. It translates to CASNSRGNQPQHF.

The chain combines TRBV6-1 with TRBJ2-1; perhaps TRBD2 as D (6 bases). The V end was cut by 0 bases, the J end by 3 bases, with 9 bases between. The CDR3 has 15 amino acids. Per the germline V gene, CDR1 is MNHNS and CDR2 is SASEGT. The chain's CDR3 is CASSEAGSYYNEQFF. The CDR3 nucleotides are TGTGCCAGCAGTGAAGCCGGGAGTTACTACAATGAGCAGTTCTTC.

The genes are TRBV15 and TRBJ2-5; perhaps TRBD2 as D (5 bases). Trimming removed 0 bases from V and 5 bases from J, with 13 bases in between. The CDR3 is made up of 15 amino acids. CDR1 and CDR2 from the germline V gene are LNHNV and YYDKDF (reference sequence). This CDR3 reads CATSRDRAGGETQYF. The CDR3 nucleotides read TGTGCCACCAGCAGAGATCGGGCGGGTGGGGAGACCCAGTACTTC.

The CDR3 sequence is CSVEEGTSGRVYNEQFF. CDR3 nucleotide sequence: TGCAGCGTTGAAGAAGGGACTAGCGGGAGGGTTTACAATGAGCAGTTCTTC. V is TRBV29-1 and J is TRBJ2-1, with 16 bases that match TRBD2. V dropped 0 bases and J dropped 4; count of bases not matched to a gene: 3. This CDR3 comprises 17 residues. Germline V gives CDR1 SQVTM, CDR2 ANQGSEA.

This clone was picked up one time. The chain uses TRBV6-6 and TRBJ2-7; D might be TRBD2 (6 bases). Germline V gene sequence: CDR1 MNHNY, CDR2 SVGAGI (reference sequence). V was shortened by 7 bases and J by 7 bases, with 17 bases between the two germline ends. The CDR3 length is 13 residues. The CDR3 DNA sequence: TGTGCCAGCATCCGGGACGGGGGAGGAGAGCAGTACTTC. As protein: CASIRDGGGEQYF.

This chain connects TRBV7-6 to TRBJ2-7, with 7 bases lining up with TRBD1. The trim removed 5 bases at V and 0 bases at J, leaving 16 bases unmatched. The CDR3 has 18 amino acids. In germline, CDR1 is SGHVS, CDR2 FNYEAQ. In DNA, the CDR3 is TGTGCCAGCAGCCCAGTACAAACGGGGACAGTTAGCTCCTACGAGCAGTACTTC. Translation gives CASSPVQTGTVSSYEQYF.

The chain combines TRBV11-2 with TRBJ2-5; tentative D call: TRBD1 (7 bases). Germline-derived CDR1 and CDR2 are SGHAT and FQNNGV. This CDR3 comprises 15 residues. V was pared by 2 bases and J by 4 bases, with 14 bases between. This CDR3 is CASSLQGGPGETQYF. The CDR3 DNA follows: TGTGCCAGCAGCTTACAGGGGGGCCCTGGAGAGACCCAGTACTTC.

V usage is TRBV30 and J usage is TRBJ1-1, with D maybe TRBD1 (5 bases). The CDR3 sequence is 14 residues long. The germline V gene encodes CDR1 GTSNPN and CDR2 SVGIG (reference sequence). With 3 bases removed from V and 2 bases from J, the gap between germline ends came to 13 bases. CDR3 amino acids: CAWSLGHINTEAFF. The CDR3, as DNA: TGTGCCTGGAGCCTTGGACACATAAACACTGAAGCTTTCTTT.

This chain uses TRBV29-1 with TRBJ2-7; 9 bases map to TRBD2. The CDR3 sequence is 13 residues long. In germline, CDR1 is SQVTM, CDR2 ANQGSEA. V trimming: 4 bases; J trimming: 4 bases; junction bases outside the gene matches: 5. The CDR3, as DNA: TGCAGCGTTGTGTTAGCGGGAGCTTACGAGCAGTACTTC. As protein: CSVVLAGAYEQYF.

The V and J genes are TRBV15 and TRBJ1-5; weak D call: TRBD1 (6 bases). The CDR3 runs to 15 residues. Germline CDR1 is LNHNV and CDR2 is YYDKDF (reference sequence). V gave up 0 bases and J gave up 7 bases, with 13 bases separating them. In DNA form, the CDR3 reads TGTGCCACCAGCAGAGATCCGGGGGGCAGCCAGCCCCAGCATTTT. Protein: CATSRDPGGSQPQHF.

This clone was seen a few times. The chain joins TRBV2 to TRBJ2-5; TRBD2 agrees at 7 bases. The trim removed 4 bases at V and 4 bases at J, leaving 6 bases unmatched. CDR3 length: 14 amino acids. Germline-derived CDR1 and CDR2 are SNHLY and FYNNEI. The CDR3: CASSVGGRGETQYF. In DNA form, the CDR3 reads TGTGCCAGCAGTGTGGGCGGGAGAGGAGAGACCCAGTACTTC.

This clone was picked up one time. The V call is TRBV29-1, the J call TRBJ2-1, with 11 bases matching TRBD2. Germline-derived CDR1 and CDR2 are SQVTM and ANQGSEA. The V and J ends lost 8 bases and 11 bases, in that order; junction bases with no gene match: 11. CDR3 length equals 13 residues. This CDR3 reads CSIVGLAGAQQFF. CDR3 nucleotides: TGCAGCATTGTAGGACTAGCGGGTGCCCAGCAGTTCTTC.

This clone has just one count. The V call is TRBV14, the J call TRBJ2-3, with D possibly matching TRBD1 (5 bases). Germline V gene sequence: CDR1 SGHDN, CDR2 FVKESK. The CDR3 sequence is 14 residues long. V lost 2 bases, J lost 4 bases, and 10 bases lay in between. The DNA for the CDR3 is TGTGCCAGCAGCCAATCTCAGGGCCCAGATACGCAGTATTTT. This gives the protein CASSQSQGPDTQYF.

The chain is built from TRBV30 and TRBJ2-3, with 13 bases identical to TRBD2. Germline assignment: CDR1 GTSNPN and CDR2 SVGIG (reference sequence). The CDR3 extends over 14 amino acids. V was clipped by 5 bases and J by 6 bases; unmatched bases: 5. The CDR3 reads CAWGLAGARDTQYF. In DNA, the CDR3 is TGTGCCTGGGGACTAGCGGGAGCAAGGGATACGCAGTATTTT.

The chain combines TRBV7-9 with TRBJ1-1, with D unresolved. V was trimmed by 0 bases and J by 7 bases, leaving 12 bases between them. There are 14 residues in the CDR3. Germline CDR1 is SEHNR and CDR2 is FQNEAQ (reference sequence). The CDR3 DNA reads TGTGCCAGCAGCTTAGCTCGAGGTCTCAGTGAAGCTTTCTTT. As protein: CASSLARGLSEAFF.

This chain uses TRBV18 with TRBJ2-1; 10 bases fit TRBD2. Germline CDR1 KGHSH, CDR2 LQKENI. CDR3 length equals 16 residues. The junction had 6 bases not matched to a gene; V was cut back by 2 bases and J by 5 bases. The CDR3 DNA is TGTGCCAGCTCACCAATGGGACTAGCGACAAACAATGAGCAGTTCTTC. Translated: CASSPMGLATNNEQFF.